The 22 T cell receptor beta chains below come from one sample, sequenced in a study of T cells after yellow fever vaccination. TCRdb recomputed calls from the 5' RACE reads with MiXCR, one row per CDR3 protein. The sample consists of roughly 310,000 distinct CDR3 sequences, more than 3% of them appearing once. The sequencing here drew on PBMCs, taken on the day of the yellow fever booster vaccination. All receptors come from a man between 18 and 35 years old who received the YFV17D yellow fever vaccine.

This clonotype has more than one count but fewer than ten. V and J are TRBV4-2 and TRBJ2-3; D assignment may be TRBD1 or TRBD2 (7 bases each). The germline V gene has CDR1 LGHNA and CDR2 YNFKEQ. Trimming cost V 2 bases and J 1 base, with 13 bases left between them. The CDR3 loop spans 16 amino acids. The CDR3 here is CASSQSQGRGTDTQYF. The CDR3 nucleotides read TGTGCCAGCAGCCAATCACAGGGGAGGGGCACAGATACGCAGTATTTT.

The gene calls are TRBV3-1 and TRBJ1-6; unclear D gene. Between the trimmed V and J ends, which lost 3 bases and 4 bases, there was a span of 10 bases. Germline lookup yields CDR1 LGHDT and CDR2 YNNKEL (reference sequence). This CDR3 comprises 15 residues. CDR3 bases: TGTGCCAGCAGCCAGGGAGGAGGGTATAATTCACCCCTCCACTTT. Translation gives CASSQGGGYNSPLHF.

V usage is TRBV10-3 and J usage is TRBJ2-5, with 9 bases identical to TRBD1. Germline lookup yields CDR1 ENHRY and CDR2 SYGVKD. The CDR3 covers 13 residues. With 10 bases clipped from V and 6 bases from J, the junction kept 9 bases outside the gene matches. DNA for the CDR3: TGTGCCACCACTCCGGGACAGGGCAAGACCCAGTACTTC. Translating it yields CATTPGQGKTQYF.

This clonotype was recorded at least ten times. CDR3 region: CASRATGGGTEAFF. As DNA, the CDR3 is TGTGCCAGCAGGGCGACAGGGGGGGGGACTGAAGCTTTCTTT. The chain is built from TRBV12-3 or TRBV12-4 and TRBJ1-1, with 9 bases that match TRBD1. V was pared by 6 bases and J by 5 bases, with 7 bases of the junction left unmatched. CDR3 length: 14 amino acids.

This clonotype was recorded many times. The rearrangement links TRBV5-1 to TRBJ2-7; 11 bases are shared with TRBD2. Germline values: CDR1 SGHRS, CDR2 YFSETQ. The trim removed 0 bases at V and 3 bases at J, leaving 2 bases unmatched. The CDR3 spans 15 residues. The DNA for the CDR3 is TGCGCCAGCAGCTTGGCCCTAGCGGGGGGCTACGAGCAGTACTTC. The encoded protein is CASSLALAGGYEQYF.

This clonotype was counted at least ten times. This chain uses TRBV6-5 with TRBJ2-1; TRBD2 is a possible D gene (5 bases). Germline V gene sequence: CDR1 MNHEY, CDR2 SVGAGI. This CDR3 has 14 amino acids. V lost 5 bases and J 5 bases, leaving 13 bases between the germline ends. The CDR3 DNA is TGTGCCAGCAGTATGCACGGAGGAGACAATGAGCAGTTCTTC. Protein sequence: CASSMHGGDNEQFF.

This clonotype was seen only a few times. In nucleotides, the CDR3 is TGTGCCAGCAGCCAAGAGAGGCGCTCTGGAAACACCATATATTTT. Protein sequence: CASSQERRSGNTIYF. V and J are TRBV3-1 and TRBJ1-3; D gene unclear. This CDR3 is 15 amino acids long. Per germline, CDR1 LGHDT and CDR2 YNNKEL (reference sequence). Trimming shortened V by 0 bases and J by 0 bases, and 6 bases separated the two germline ends.

This clonotype was observed many times. This rearrangement joins TRBV6-4 to TRBJ2-2; 8 bases align to TRBD2. The length of the CDR3 is 15 residues. V lost 5 bases and J lost 1; bases outside the gene matches: 3. CDR1 MRHNA and CDR2 SNTAGT come from the germline V gene. CDR3 in DNA: TGTGCCAGCAGTAGAGCGGGGGAGAACACCGGGGAGCTGTTTTTT. Amino acid sequence: CASSRAGENTGELFF.

J is TRBJ1-1 and V is TRBV10-3; no clear D. V shed 2 bases and J shed 7 bases, with 5 bases lying between them. The CDR3 covers 11 residues. CDR1 and CDR2 from the germline V gene are ENHRY and SYGVKD. The CDR3 is CAISEGLEAFF. CDR3 bases: TGTGCCATCAGTGAGGGCCTTGAAGCTTTCTTT.

The chain joins TRBV23-1 to TRBJ2-1; D is undetermined. TRBV23-1 is an open reading frame, and its role is uncertain. V was clipped by 7 bases and J by 0 bases, with 13 bases between them. CDR3 size: 15 residues. The CDR3 spells CASKAELSSYNEQFF. The CDR3 bases are TGCGCCAGCAAAGCCGAATTGAGCTCCTACAATGAGCAGTTCTTC.

This clonotype was detected only a few times. This rearrangement joins TRBV18 to TRBJ2-2; the match to TRBD1 covers 7 bases. The CDR3 is 17 residues long. Germline values: CDR1 KGHSH, CDR2 LQKENI. Unmatched junction bases numbered 10, after V lost 3 bases and J lost 3 bases. In DNA form, the CDR3 reads TGTGCCAGCTCACCTCCCGGGACAGCTTTATACACCGGGGAGCTGTTTTTT. Its protein is CASSPPGTALYTGELFF.

This clonotype appeared a few times. The gene calls are TRBV4-1 and TRBJ2-7; a weak D match, TRBD1 (8 bases). Per the germline V gene, CDR1 is MGHRA and CDR2 is YSYEKL. Deletions cut 1 base from V and 5 bases from J, with 15 bases between. CDR3 length: 15 residues. The DNA of the CDR3 is TGCGCCAGCAGCCAAGTACAGGGGGAGGGCCACGAGCAGTACTTC. It translates to CASSQVQGEGHEQYF.

The V call is TRBV24-1, the J call TRBJ2-7; the D is unclear. Trimming pared 8 bases from V and 1 base from J, leaving 14 bases between. CDR1 is KGHDR, CDR2 SFDVKD, per germline. This CDR3 is 14 amino acids long. DNA of the CDR3: TGTGCCACCAAGGGCGTTGGCCTATCCTACGAGCAGTACTTC. Residues: CATKGVGLSYEQYF.

This sequence joins TRBV4-2 and TRBJ2-5; D perhaps matches TRBD1 (5 bases). V gave up 1 base and J gave up 3 bases, with 9 bases separating them. Per germline, CDR1 LGHNA and CDR2 YNFKEQ. The CDR3 is 14 amino acids. CDR3 DNA: TGTGCCAGCAGCCAAGCCGCACAGGAAGAGACCCAGTACTTC. Translated: CASSQAAQEETQYF.

This clonotype appeared many times. The chain couples TRBV6-2 or TRBV6-3 to TRBJ1-1; D ambiguous. The V end was cut by 3 bases, the J end by 4 bases, with 9 bases between. The CDR3 extends over 13 amino acids. Germline CDR1 MNHEY, CDR2 SVGEGT. CDR3 amino acids: CASSYERSTEAFF. As DNA, the CDR3 is TGTGCCAGCAGTTATGAGAGAAGCACTGAAGCTTTCTTT.

This clonotype was detected many times. The chain employs TRBV6-6 and TRBJ2-3; D possibly corresponds to TRBD1 (5 bases). Germline V gene data show CDR1 as MNHNY and CDR2 as SVGAGI (reference sequence). Trimming left V 6 bases short and J 4 bases short, with 14 bases between. There are 14 residues in the CDR3. The chain's CDR3 is CASSARALADTQYF. CDR3 nucleotides: TGTGCCAGCAGCGCCAGGGCCCTGGCAGATACGCAGTATTTT.

This clonotype was seen at least ten times. The J gene is TRBJ2-5, the V gene TRBV5-1; no firm D call. The CDR3 length is 14 residues. From germline, CDR1 is SGHRS and CDR2 YFSETQ. V was cut by 2 bases and J by 1 base, with 9 bases left in between. The CDR3 protein is CASSFAEIQETQYF. CDR3 bases: TGCGCCAGCAGCTTCGCGGAGATCCAAGAGACCCAGTACTTC.

This clonotype has ten or more counts. The rearrangement links TRBV6-5 to TRBJ2-3, with TRBD2 identical over 8 bases. This CDR3 region has 12 residues. Per the germline V gene, CDR1 is MNHEY and CDR2 is SVGAGI. V was clipped by 5 bases and J by 9 bases; unmatched bases: 4. The CDR3: CASSTGGTTQYF. The CDR3 DNA follows: TGTGCCAGCAGTACGGGGGGGACGACGCAGTATTTT.

This clonotype showed up many times. V and J are TRBV14 and TRBJ2-2; 9 bases match TRBD2. Losses at the gene ends were 2 bases for V and 5 bases for J; bases not matched to a gene: 12. The CDR3 is 18 residues long. Germline CDR1 reads SGHDN; CDR2 reads FVKESK. The CDR3 loop reads CASSQTRGGLSRTGELFF. CDR3 in DNA: TGTGCCAGCAGCCAAACGCGGGGGGGCCTGAGTAGGACCGGGGAGCTGTTTTTT.

This clonotype was seen repeatedly, ten times or more. The rearrangement uses TRBV7-6 and TRBJ2-7; D possibly corresponds to TRBD1 (6 bases). The CDR3 spans 15 residues. CDR1 is SGHVS and CDR2 is FNYEAQ in the germline V gene. Between the trimmed V and J ends, which lost 5 bases and 3 bases, there was a span of 17 bases. Written as DNA, the CDR3 is TGTGCCAGCAGCATCGACAGGCCCAACTACTACGAGCAGTACGTC. It specifies CASSIDRPNYYEQYV.

V usage is TRBV7-7 and J usage is TRBJ2-1; TRBD2 might be the D (6 bases). The CDR3 extends over 15 amino acids. V was shortened by 5 bases and J by 6 bases, with 17 bases between the two germline ends. The germline V gene encodes CDR1 SSHAT and CDR2 FNYEAQ (reference sequence). CDR3 amino acids: CASSPTFGSGNEQFF. CDR3 bases: TGTGCCAGCAGCCCCACATTCGGTAGCGGCAATGAGCAGTTCTTC. Filled out from reference TRBV7-7 and TRBJ2-1, the complete variable domain reads GAGVSQSPRYKVTKRGQDVTLRCDPISSHATLYWYQQALGQGPEFLTYFNYEAQPDKSGLPSDRFSAERPEGSISTLTIQRTEQRDSAMYRCASSPTFGSGNEQFFGPGTRLTVL.

The chain employs TRBV18 and TRBJ1-3; 8 bases map to TRBD1. From germline, CDR1 is KGHSH and CDR2 LQKENI. V was pared by 2 bases and J by 3 bases, with 18 bases of the junction left unmatched. This CDR3 has 20 residues. This CDR3 reads CASSPIPWTGSTARGNTIYF. Written as DNA, the CDR3 is TGTGCCAGCTCACCAATACCGTGGACAGGGTCGACGGCCCGTGGAAACACCATATATTTT.